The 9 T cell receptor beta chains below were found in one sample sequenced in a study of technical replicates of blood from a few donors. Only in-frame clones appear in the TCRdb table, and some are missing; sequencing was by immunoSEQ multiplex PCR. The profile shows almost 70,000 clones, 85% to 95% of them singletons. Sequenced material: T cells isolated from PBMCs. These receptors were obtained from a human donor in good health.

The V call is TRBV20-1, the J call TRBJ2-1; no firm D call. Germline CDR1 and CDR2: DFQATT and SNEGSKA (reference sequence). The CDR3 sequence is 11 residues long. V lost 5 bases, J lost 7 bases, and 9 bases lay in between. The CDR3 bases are TGCAGTGCTGTGGTAGTAAATGAGCAGTTCTTC. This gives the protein CSAVVVNEQFF.

CDR3 residues: CASTVTGELFF. The DNA of the CDR3 is TGTGCCAGCACCGTCACCGGGGAGCTGTTTTTT. The chain has TRBV11-2 and TRBJ2-2; the D is unclear. The germline CDR1 and CDR2 sequences are SGHAT and FQNNGV. V gave up 7 bases and J gave up 4 bases, with 4 bases separating them. The CDR3 is made up of 11 amino acids.

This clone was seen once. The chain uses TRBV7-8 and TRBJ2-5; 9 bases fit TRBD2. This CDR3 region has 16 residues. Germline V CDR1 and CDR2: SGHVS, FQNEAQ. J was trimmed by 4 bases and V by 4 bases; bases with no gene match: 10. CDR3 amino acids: CASSSGSSGSRETQYF. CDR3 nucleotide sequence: TGTGCCAGCAGCTCAGGAAGTAGCGGGAGCCGAGAGACCCAGTACTTC.

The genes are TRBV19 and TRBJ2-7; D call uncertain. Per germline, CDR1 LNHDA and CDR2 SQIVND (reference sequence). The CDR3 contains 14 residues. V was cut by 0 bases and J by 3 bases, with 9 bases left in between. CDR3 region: CASSIDGFDYEQYF. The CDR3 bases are TGTGCCAGTAGTATAGACGGTTTCGACTACGAGCAGTACTTC.

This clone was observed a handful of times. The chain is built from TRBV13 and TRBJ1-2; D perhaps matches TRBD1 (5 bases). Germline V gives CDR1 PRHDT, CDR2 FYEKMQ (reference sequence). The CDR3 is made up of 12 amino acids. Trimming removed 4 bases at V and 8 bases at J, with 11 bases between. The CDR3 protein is CASSSWTSGYTF. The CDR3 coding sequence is TGTGCCAGCAGCTCGTGGACAAGCGGCTACACCTTC.

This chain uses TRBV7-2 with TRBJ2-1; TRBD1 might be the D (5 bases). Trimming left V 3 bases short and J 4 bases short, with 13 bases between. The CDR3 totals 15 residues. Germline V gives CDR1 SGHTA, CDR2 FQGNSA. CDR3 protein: CASSFNQGTYNEQFF. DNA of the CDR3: TGTGCCAGCAGCTTCAACCAGGGCACTTACAATGAGCAGTTCTTC. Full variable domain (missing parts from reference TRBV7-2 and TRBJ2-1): GAGVSQSPSNKVTEKGKDVELRCDPISGHTALYWYRQSLGQGLEFLIYFQGNSAPDKSGLPSDRFSAERTGGSVSTLTIQRTQQEDSAVYLCASSFNQGTYNEQFFGPGTRLTVL.

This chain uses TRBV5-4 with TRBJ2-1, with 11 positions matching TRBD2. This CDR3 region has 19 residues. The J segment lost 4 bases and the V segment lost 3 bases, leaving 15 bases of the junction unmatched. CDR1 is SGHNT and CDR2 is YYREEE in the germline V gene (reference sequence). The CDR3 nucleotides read TGTGCCAGCAGCTCCGACACTAGCGGGAGATATCGACCTTACAATGAGCAGTTCTTC. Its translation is CASSSDTSGRYRPYNEQFF.

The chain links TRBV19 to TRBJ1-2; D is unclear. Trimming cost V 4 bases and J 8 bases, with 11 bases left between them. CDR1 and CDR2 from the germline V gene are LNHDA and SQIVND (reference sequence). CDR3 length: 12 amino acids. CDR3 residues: CASSNVARGYTF. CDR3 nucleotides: TGTGCCAGTAGTAATGTAGCGCGCGGCTACACCTTC.

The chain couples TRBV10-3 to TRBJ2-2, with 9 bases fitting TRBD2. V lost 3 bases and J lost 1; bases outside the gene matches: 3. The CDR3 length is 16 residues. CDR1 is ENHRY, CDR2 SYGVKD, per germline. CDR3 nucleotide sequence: TGTGCCATCAGTGAAGATAGCGGGAGGAACACCGGGGAGCTGTTTTTT. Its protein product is CAISEDSGRNTGELFF.